The clone carrying this TCR beta chain was detected only a few times. The antigen is undetermined. The data originate from a study of post-analysis software for immune sequencing data. General study results and limits: Compared with controls, patients had more of 4 to 6 TRBV segments, including TRBV5-6, TRBV5-1 and TRBV20-1.

Germline V gene sequence: CDR1 MDHEN, CDR2 SYDVKM. The CDR3 extends over 14 amino acids. V lost 3 bases to trimming and J lost 0 bases, with 7 bases between them. Sequencing libraries made from TCR beta cDNA carried unique molecular identifiers. T cells, about 0.9 to 10 million of them, yielded some 500,000 cDNA molecules. TCRdb ran MiXCR on the PCR reads and lists one entry per CDR3 protein. The table has about 160,000 distinct CDR3 sequences, around 36% seen once. The rearrangement joins TRBV28 to TRBJ2-3, with unresolved D. Sequencing used blood, obtained after autologous hematopoietic stem cell transplantation. This TCR was sampled from a girl between 10 and 17 years old with multiple sclerosis. The CDR3 sequence is CASSLAASTDTQYF. CDR3 bases: TGTGCCAGCAGTTTGGCGGCTAGCACAGATACGCAGTATTTT.